This is a list of T cell receptor beta chains from one sample in a study of blood T cell repertoires in COVID-19. Method: immunoSEQ multiplex PCR; TCRdb's copy keeps in-frame clones and lacks some. The repertoire includes about 79,000 clones, 85% to 90% of them detected once, and about 4.5% sits in the top ten. The sequencing input was peripheral blood. The source of these receptors is a man aged 50 to 59 with active COVID-19. Each CDR3 is given without its conserved first and last residue. Each record gives: CDR3 protein, J gene, CDR3 length, V gene.

CDR3aa: ASSLSDRGYEQY
j_gene: TRBJ2-7
len: 12
v_gene: TRBV2

CDR3aa: ASSMVGLLIGGYT
j_gene: TRBJ1-2
len: 13
v_gene: TRBV19

CDR3aa: ASSQPTSGSNEQY
j_gene: TRBJ2-7
len: 13
v_gene: TRBV4-1

CDR3aa: ASSGSPGNQPQH
j_gene: TRBJ1-5
len: 12
v_gene: TRBV18

CDR3aa: ASSFQAEAF
j_gene: TRBJ1-1
len: 9
v_gene: TRBV7-9

CDR3aa: AGLPRGARGYGYT
j_gene: TRBJ1-2
len: 13
v_gene: TRBV30

CDR3aa: ASSAKSMVSEQF
j_gene: TRBJ2-1
len: 12
v_gene: TRBV14

CDR3aa: ASRKTSGSDTQY
j_gene: TRBJ2-3
len: 12
v_gene: TRBV2

CDR3aa: ASSDYYEQY
j_gene: TRBJ2-7
len: 9
v_gene: TRBV14

CDR3aa: ASGGGYNEQF
j_gene: TRBJ2-1
len: 10
v_gene: TRBV6-5

CDR3aa: ASSLRTSGGTGELF
j_gene: TRBJ2-2
len: 14
v_gene: TRBV5-1

CDR3aa: ATSNEFSEAF
j_gene: TRBJ1-1
len: 10
v_gene: TRBV24-1

CDR3aa: ASSLPSGSGRAMEQF
j_gene: TRBJ2-1
len: 15
v_gene: TRBV28

CDR3aa: ASRTKEGTGLEAF
j_gene: TRBJ1-1
len: 13
v_gene: TRBV19

CDR3aa: ASSLRERQF
j_gene: TRBJ2-1
len: 9
v_gene: TRBV7-9

CDR3aa: ASSLGRGRTDTQY
j_gene: TRBJ2-3
len: 13
v_gene: TRBV5-1

CDR3aa: ASSYSGGSWGETQY
j_gene: TRBJ2-5
len: 14
v_gene: TRBV6-5

CDR3aa: ASSLAGGRLSGDPYEQY
j_gene: TRBJ2-7
len: 17
v_gene: TRBV5-1

CDR3aa: ASSEGDRGGYT
j_gene: TRBJ1-2
len: 11
v_gene: TRBV6-1

CDR3aa: SPTGVNEQF
j_gene: TRBJ2-1
len: 9
v_gene: TRBV20-1

CDR3aa: ASSRTEDRGHYGYT
j_gene: TRBJ1-2
len: 14
v_gene: TRBV14

CDR3aa: ASSQGFDETQY
j_gene: TRBJ2-5
len: 11
v_gene: TRBV9

CDR3aa: SVLAGGPGETQY
j_gene: TRBJ2-5
len: 12
v_gene: TRBV29-1

CDR3aa: ASSPLGSGSVETQY
j_gene: TRBJ2-5
len: 14
v_gene: TRBV4-1

CDR3aa: ASSQISVGSSYEQY
j_gene: TRBJ2-7
len: 14
v_gene: TRBV3-1/TRBV3-2

CDR3aa: ASSLLGSGNQPQH
j_gene: TRBJ1-5
len: 13
v_gene: TRBV7-2

CDR3aa: ASSNGGMRY
j_gene: TRBJ2-7
len: 9
v_gene: TRBV6-5

CDR3aa: ASSATGLEIYNEQF
j_gene: TRBJ2-1
len: 14
v_gene: TRBV5-6

CDR3aa: ASSQETSGMTKNIQY
j_gene: TRBJ2-4
len: 15
v_gene: TRBV3-1/TRBV3-2

CDR3aa: ASSSTWSSTDTQY
j_gene: TRBJ2-3
len: 13
v_gene: TRBV19

CDR3aa: ASSSRGGAETQY
j_gene: TRBJ2-5
len: 12
v_gene: TRBV5-1

CDR3aa: ASSIGSALMNTEAF
j_gene: TRBJ1-1
len: 14
v_gene: TRBV19

CDR3aa: ASSVSPGGSPLH
j_gene: TRBJ1-6
len: 12
v_gene: TRBV7-2

CDR3aa: AWGTGAPYEQY
j_gene: TRBJ2-7
len: 11
v_gene: TRBV30

CDR3aa: ASRAGGAPDEKLF
j_gene: TRBJ1-4
len: 13
v_gene: TRBV6-5

CDR3aa: ASSLWQGNSPLH
j_gene: TRBJ1-6
len: 12
v_gene: TRBV5-6

CDR3aa: ASSIQGTLETQY
j_gene: TRBJ2-5
len: 12
v_gene: TRBV2

CDR3aa: ASSRTSANQETQY
j_gene: TRBJ2-5
len: 13
v_gene: TRBV5-4

CDR3aa: ASSFARVGATEAF
j_gene: TRBJ1-1
len: 13
v_gene: TRBV28

CDR3aa: ASRLELAGTDTQY
j_gene: TRBJ2-3
len: 13
v_gene: TRBV2

CDR3aa: SVAGQAYTEAF
j_gene: TRBJ1-1
len: 11
v_gene: TRBV29-1

CDR3aa: ASTLTRGTITEAF
j_gene: TRBJ1-1
len: 13
v_gene: TRBV5-4

CDR3aa: ASSLGAGGVYEQY
j_gene: TRBJ2-7
len: 13
v_gene: TRBV7-9

CDR3aa: ASSVGPSGASAGEQF
j_gene: TRBJ2-1
len: 15
v_gene: TRBV9

CDR3aa: ASSTPGQDNYGYT
j_gene: TRBJ1-2
len: 13
v_gene: TRBV7-9

CDR3aa: ASSPRTGNNSPLH
j_gene: TRBJ1-6
len: 13
v_gene: TRBV9

CDR3aa: ASSLIGARGGPPEVQTQY
j_gene: TRBJ2-5
len: 18
v_gene: TRBV7-3